The T cell receptor (beta chain) under discussion was sequenced for a study of blood T cell repertoires in COVID-19. How the authors handled the data: Amplification of reference gene primers provided the estimated nucleated cell counts. Sequencing was performed with immunoSEQ multiplex PCR; in TCRdb, only in-frame clones are kept and a portion is missing. The V and J calls and clone size were taken over from that table, and D and trimming were inferred from the DNA. The sample lists some 400,000 clones; about 90% were seen once. The source of this sequence is a woman aged 30 to 39 with COVID-19, enrolled during active disease. Sample: peripheral blood.

The CDR3 sequence: CAIRGQEISHYEQYF. CDR3 DNA: TGTGCCATCAGGGGACAGGAGATATCACACTACGAGCAGTACTTC. V usage is TRBV10-3 and J usage is TRBJ2-7, with 8 nucleotides matching TRBD1. Germline V gene sequence: CDR1 ENHRY, CDR2 SYGVKD. V dropped 6 bases and J dropped 3; count of bases not matched to a gene: 10. CDR3 length equals 15 residues.